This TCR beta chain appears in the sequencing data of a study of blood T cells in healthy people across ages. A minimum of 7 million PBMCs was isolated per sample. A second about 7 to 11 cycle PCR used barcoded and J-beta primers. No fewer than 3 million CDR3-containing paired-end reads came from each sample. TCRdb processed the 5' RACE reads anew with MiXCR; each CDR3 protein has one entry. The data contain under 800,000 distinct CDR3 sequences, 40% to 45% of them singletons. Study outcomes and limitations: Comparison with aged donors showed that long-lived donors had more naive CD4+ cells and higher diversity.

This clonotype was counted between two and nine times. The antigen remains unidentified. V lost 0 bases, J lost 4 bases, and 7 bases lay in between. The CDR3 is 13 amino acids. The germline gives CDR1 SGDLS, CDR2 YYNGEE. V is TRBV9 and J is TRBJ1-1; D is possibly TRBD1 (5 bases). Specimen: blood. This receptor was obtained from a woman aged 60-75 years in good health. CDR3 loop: CASSVAQGTEAFF. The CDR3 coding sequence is TGTGCCAGCAGCGTAGCCCAGGGCACTGAAGCTTTCTTT.